This T cell receptor (beta chain) is drawn from a study of T cell changes during pregnancy in multiple sclerosis. After removal of 2 bases from V and 0 bases from J, the junction contained 8 bases not matched to a gene. There are 16 residues in the CDR3. In germline, CDR1 is SGDLS, CDR2 YYNGEE. TCRdb's table, derived via immunoSEQ multiplex PCR, lists solely in-frame clones and lacks some. Among approximately 28,000 clones, nearly 90% were seen once, and the ten largest hold roughly 15%. The chain has TRBV9 and TRBJ2-7; 7 bases match TRBD2. The sequencing used CD8+ T cells from peripheral blood mononuclear cells, collected in the second trimester of pregnancy. This receptor was identified in a female donor with multiple sclerosis, enrolled in a pregnancy study. The CDR3 nucleotides read TGTGCCAGCAGCGTGTCAGGCGGCGGGAGCTCCTACGAGCAGTACTTC. The encoded protein is CASSVSGGGSSYEQYF.